This T cell receptor (beta chain) was observed in a study of blood T cell repertoires in COVID-19. On the study more broadly: The samples span acute and convalescent COVID-19 from the United States, Italy and Spain. In each case, the material was cDNA or gDNA derived from T cells, B-cell-depleted T cells, or PBMCs.

The V and J ends lost 5 bases and 8 bases respectively, with 9 bases between them. Germline values: CDR1 SEHNR, CDR2 FQNEAQ (reference sequence). This CDR3 has 11 residues. This clone was seen once. As processed by the authors: Quantification of nucleated cells was approximated via reference gene primer amplification. The repertoire was sequenced with immunoSEQ multiplex PCR; TCRdb's copy has only in-frame clones and lacks some. The V and J calls and clone size are taken from that table; D and trimming were inferred from the DNA. The sample has about 88,000 clones, around 85% seen once; the top ten hold about 14%.

V usage is TRBV7-9 and J usage is TRBJ1-2; possible D gene TRBD1, 6 bases. The material sequenced was peripheral blood. This clonotype was sampled from a woman in her 70s with acute or convalescent COVID-19. CDR3 nucleotides: TGTGCCAGCAGCCCAGGGGTGGGCTACACCTTC. It translates to CASSPGVGYTF.